This TCR beta chain was retrieved from a study of blood T cells in healthy people across ages. The CDR3 has 13 residues. Germline loops: CDR1 DFQATT, CDR2 SNEGSKA (reference sequence). V lost 5 bases and J lost 3; bases outside the gene matches: 7. Note on this clonotype: Its target is not known.

Study results and caveats: Strongly correlated with naive T cell percentage was TCR beta diversity.

It was with a sample-barcoded 5' primer and a J-beta primer mix that a second PCR of roughly 7 to 12 cycles was run. Using its own MiXCR run on the 5' RACE reads, TCRdb lists one record per CDR3 protein. The sample holds around 970,000 distinct CDR3 sequences, roughly 51% seen once. The V and J genes are TRBV20-1 and TRBJ2-7, with TRBD1 matching 7 bases. The sample taken for sequencing was blood. The TCR comes from a woman aged 55-69 years in good health. The CDR3 protein is CSARRQGDYEQYF. CDR3 in DNA: TGCAGTGCTCGGAGACAGGGCGACTACGAGCAGTACTTC.